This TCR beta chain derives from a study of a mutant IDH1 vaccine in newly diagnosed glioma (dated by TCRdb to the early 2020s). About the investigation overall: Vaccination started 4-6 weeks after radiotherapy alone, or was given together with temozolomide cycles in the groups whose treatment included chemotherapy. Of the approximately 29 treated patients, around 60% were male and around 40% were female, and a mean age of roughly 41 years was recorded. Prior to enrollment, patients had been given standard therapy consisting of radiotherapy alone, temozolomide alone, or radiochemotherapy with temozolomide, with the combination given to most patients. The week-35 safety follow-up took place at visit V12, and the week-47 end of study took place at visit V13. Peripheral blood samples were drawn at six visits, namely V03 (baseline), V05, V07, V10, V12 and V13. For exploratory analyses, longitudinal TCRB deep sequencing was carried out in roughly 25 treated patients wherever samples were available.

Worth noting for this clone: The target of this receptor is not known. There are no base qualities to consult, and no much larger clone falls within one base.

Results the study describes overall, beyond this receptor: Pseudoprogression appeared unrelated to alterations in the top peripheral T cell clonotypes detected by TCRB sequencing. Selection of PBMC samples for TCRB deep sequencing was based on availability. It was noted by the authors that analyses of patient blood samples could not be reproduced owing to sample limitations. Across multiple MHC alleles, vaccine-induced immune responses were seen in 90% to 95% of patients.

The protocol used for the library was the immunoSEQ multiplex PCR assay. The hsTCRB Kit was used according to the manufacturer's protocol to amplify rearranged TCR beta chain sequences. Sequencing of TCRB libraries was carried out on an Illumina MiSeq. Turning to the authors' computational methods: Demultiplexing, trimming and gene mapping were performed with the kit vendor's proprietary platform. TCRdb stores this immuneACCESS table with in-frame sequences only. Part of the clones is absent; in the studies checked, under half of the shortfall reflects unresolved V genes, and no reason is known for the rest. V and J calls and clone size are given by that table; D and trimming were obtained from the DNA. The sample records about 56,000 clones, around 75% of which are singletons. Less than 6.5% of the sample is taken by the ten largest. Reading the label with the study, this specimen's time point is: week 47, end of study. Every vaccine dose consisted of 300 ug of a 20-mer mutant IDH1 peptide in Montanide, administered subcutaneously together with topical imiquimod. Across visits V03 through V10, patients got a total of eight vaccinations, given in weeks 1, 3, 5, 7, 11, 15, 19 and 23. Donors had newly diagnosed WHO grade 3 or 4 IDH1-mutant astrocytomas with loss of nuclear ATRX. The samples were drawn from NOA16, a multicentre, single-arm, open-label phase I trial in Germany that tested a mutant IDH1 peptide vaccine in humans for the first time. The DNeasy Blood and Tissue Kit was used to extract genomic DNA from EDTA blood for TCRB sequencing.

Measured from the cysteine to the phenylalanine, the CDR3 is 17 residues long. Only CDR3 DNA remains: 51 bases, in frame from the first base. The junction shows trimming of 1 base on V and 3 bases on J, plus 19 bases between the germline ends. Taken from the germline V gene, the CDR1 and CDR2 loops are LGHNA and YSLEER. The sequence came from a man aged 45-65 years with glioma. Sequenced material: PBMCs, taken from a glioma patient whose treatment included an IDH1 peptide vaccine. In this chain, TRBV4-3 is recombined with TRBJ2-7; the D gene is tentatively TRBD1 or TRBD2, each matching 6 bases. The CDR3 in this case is CASSQGGAADGRYEQYF. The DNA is TGCGCCAGCAGCCAAGGGGGGGCAGCGGACGGACGCTACGAGCAGTACTTC.